This TCR beta chain was recorded in a study of beta chain features in type 1 diabetes. Study summary: The examined sorted cells totaled 110 million or so across samples.

Every bit of the isolated RNA underwent reverse transcription, so sequencing read expressed TCRB transcripts. TCRdb's table, derived via immunoSEQ multiplex PCR, lists solely in-frame clones and lacks some. Here the sample spans about 350,000 clones, 15% to 20% being singletons. V was shortened by 1 base and J by 4 bases, with 5 bases between the two germline ends. The CDR3 is made up of 13 amino acids. The germline V gene has CDR1 SEHNR and CDR2 FQNEAQ (reference sequence). The study, taken as a whole, reports: More deletions and fewer insertions at VDJ junctions were seen in type 1 diabetes patients.

This clone was found a few times. Its antigen is unidentified. The same CDR3 is also encoded by other DNA sequences in this sample. Sequenced sample: naive CD4+ T cells from blood. The clonotype originates from a woman aged 18-35 years in good health. V and J are TRBV7-9 and TRBJ2-1; D gene uncertain. The CDR3 sequence: CASSLGLYNEQFF. The CDR3 DNA sequence: TGTGCCAGCAGCTTAGGGCTGTACAATGAGCAGTTCTTC.